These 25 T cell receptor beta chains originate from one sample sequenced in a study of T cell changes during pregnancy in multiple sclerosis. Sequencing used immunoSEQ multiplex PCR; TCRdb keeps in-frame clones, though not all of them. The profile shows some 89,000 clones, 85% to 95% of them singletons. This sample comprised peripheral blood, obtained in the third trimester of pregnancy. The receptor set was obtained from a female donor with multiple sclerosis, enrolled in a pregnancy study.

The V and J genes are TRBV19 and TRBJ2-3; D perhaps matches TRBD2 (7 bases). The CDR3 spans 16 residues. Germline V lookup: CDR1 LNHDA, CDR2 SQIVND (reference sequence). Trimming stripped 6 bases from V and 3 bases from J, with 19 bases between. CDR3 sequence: CASSLLMGGGTDTQYF. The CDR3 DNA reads TGTGCCAGTAGCCTCTTAATGGGAGGGGGGACAGATACGCAGTATTTT.

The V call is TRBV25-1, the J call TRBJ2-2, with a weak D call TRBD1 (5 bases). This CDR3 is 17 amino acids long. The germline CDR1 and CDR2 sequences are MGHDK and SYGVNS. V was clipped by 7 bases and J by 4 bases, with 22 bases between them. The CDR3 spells CASTPVTGAGSTGELFF. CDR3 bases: TGTGCCAGCACCCCAGTCACAGGCGCCGGCAGCACCGGGGAGCTGTTTTTT.

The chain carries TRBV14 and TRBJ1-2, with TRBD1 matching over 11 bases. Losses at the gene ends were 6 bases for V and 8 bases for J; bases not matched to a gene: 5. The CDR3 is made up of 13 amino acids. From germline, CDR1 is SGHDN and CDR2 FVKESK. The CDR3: CASSGQGAWGYTF. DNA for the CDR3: TGTGCCAGCAGTGGACAGGGGGCATGGGGCTACACCTTC.

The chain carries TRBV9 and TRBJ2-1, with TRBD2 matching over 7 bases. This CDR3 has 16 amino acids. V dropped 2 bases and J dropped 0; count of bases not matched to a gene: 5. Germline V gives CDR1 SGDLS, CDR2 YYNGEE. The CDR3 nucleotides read TGTGCCAGCAGCGTGGGAGCTAGCGGCTCCTACAATGAGCAGTTCTTC. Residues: CASSVGASGSYNEQFF.

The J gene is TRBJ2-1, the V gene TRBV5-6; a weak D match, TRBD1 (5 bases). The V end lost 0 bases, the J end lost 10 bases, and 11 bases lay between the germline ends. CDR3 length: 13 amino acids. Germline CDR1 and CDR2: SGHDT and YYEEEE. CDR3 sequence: CASSLGSDSEQFF. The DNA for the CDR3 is TGTGCCAGCAGCTTGGGATCAGACAGCGAGCAGTTCTTC.

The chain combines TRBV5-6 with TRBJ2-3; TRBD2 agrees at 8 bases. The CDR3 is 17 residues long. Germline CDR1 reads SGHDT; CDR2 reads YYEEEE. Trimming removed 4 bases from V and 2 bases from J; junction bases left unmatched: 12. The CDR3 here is CASSPGGGTWATDTQYF. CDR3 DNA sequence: TGTGCCAGCAGCCCGGGAGGGGGGACTTGGGCCACAGATACGCAGTATTTT.

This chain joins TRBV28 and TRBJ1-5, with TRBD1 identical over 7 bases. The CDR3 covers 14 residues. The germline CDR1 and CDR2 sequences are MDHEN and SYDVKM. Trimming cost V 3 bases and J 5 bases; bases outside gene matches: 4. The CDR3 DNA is TGTGCCAGCAGTTTTTGGGACAGCCATCAGCCCCAGCATTTT. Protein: CASSFWDSHQPQHF.

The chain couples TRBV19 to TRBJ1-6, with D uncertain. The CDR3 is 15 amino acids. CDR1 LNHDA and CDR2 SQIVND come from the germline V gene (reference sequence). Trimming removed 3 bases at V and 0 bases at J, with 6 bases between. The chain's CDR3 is CASSISSSYNSPLHF. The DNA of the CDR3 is TGTGCCAGTAGTATTTCGAGCTCCTATAATTCACCCCTCCACTTT.

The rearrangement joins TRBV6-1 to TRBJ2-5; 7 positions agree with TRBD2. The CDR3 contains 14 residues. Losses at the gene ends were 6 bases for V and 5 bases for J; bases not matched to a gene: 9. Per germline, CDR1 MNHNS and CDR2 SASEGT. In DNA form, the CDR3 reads TGTGCCAGCAGAGTACTAGCGACCTTGGAGACCCAGTACTTC. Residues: CASRVLATLETQYF.

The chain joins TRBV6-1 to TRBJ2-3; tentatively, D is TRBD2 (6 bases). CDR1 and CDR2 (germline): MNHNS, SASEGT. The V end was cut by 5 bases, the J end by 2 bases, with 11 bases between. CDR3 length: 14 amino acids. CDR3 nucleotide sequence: TGTGCCAGCAGTTCCGGCGGGGACACAGATACGCAGTATTTT. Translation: CASSSGGDTDTQYF.

The CDR3: CASSLKGPKHYSNQPQHF. CDR3 bases: TGTGCCAGCAGCTTAAAGGGGCCGAAACATTATAGCAATCAGCCCCAGCATTTT. This chain links TRBV7-8 with TRBJ1-5, with D perhaps TRBD1 (5 bases). Per the germline V gene, CDR1 is SGHVS and CDR2 is FQNEAQ. The CDR3 is 18 amino acids. Trimming stripped 2 bases from V and 0 bases from J, with 17 bases between.

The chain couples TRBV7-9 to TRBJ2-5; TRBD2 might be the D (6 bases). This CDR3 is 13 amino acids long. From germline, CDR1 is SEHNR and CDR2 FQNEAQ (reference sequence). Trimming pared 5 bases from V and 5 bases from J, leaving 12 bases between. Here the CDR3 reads CASSRPGEETQYF. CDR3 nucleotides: TGTGCCAGCAGCCGCCCGGGAGAGGAGACCCAGTACTTC.

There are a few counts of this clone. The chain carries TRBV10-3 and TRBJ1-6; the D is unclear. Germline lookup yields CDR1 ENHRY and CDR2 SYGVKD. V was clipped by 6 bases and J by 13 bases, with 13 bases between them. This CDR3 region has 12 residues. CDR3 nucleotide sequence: TGTGCCATCAGGGTCCGGGAGGGCCCCCTCCACTTT. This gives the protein CAIRVREGPLHF.

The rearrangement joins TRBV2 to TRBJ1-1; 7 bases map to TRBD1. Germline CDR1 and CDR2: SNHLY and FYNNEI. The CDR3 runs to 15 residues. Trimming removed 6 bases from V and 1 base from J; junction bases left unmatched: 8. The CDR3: CASRREQGRNTEAFF. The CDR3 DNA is TGTGCCAGCAGGAGGGAACAGGGGAGGAACACTGAAGCTTTCTTT.

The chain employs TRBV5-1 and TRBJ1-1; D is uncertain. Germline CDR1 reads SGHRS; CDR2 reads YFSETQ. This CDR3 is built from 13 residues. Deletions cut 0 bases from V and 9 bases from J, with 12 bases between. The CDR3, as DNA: TGCGCCAGCAGCTTGGCCGGCGAGGGTAAAGCTTTCTTT. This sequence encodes CASSLAGEGKAFF.

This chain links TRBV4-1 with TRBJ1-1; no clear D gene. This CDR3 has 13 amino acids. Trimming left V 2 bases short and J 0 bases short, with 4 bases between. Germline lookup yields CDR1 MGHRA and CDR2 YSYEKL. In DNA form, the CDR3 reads TGCGCCAGCAGCCAACAGATGAACACTGAAGCTTTCTTT. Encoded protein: CASSQQMNTEAFF.

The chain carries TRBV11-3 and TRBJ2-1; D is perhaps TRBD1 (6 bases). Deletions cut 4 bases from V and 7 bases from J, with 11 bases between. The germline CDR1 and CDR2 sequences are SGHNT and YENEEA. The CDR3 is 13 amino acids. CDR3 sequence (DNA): TGTGCCAGCAGCTCCGGCCAGGGGAATGAGCAGTTCTTC. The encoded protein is CASSSGQGNEQFF.

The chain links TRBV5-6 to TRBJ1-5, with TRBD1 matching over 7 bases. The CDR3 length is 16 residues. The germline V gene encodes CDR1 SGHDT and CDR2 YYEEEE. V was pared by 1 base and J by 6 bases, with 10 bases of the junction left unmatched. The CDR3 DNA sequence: TGTGCCAGCAGCTTGTTTGAAGGGGGCGGGTTTCAGCCCCAGCATTTT. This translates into CASSLFEGGGFQPQHF.

CDR3 sequence reads: CASSQSEGSYNEQFF. The CDR3 nucleotides are TGTGCCAGCAGCCAATCTGAGGGCTCCTACAATGAGCAGTTCTTC. The chain employs TRBV16 and TRBJ2-1, with D perhaps TRBD2 (5 bases). Germline CDR1 is KGHSY and CDR2 is FQNENV. V was clipped by 0 bases and J by 0 bases, with 6 bases between them. The CDR3 consists of 15 residues.

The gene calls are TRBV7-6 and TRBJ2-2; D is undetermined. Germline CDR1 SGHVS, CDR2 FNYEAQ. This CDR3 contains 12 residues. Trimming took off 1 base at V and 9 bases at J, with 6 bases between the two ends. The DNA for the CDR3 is TGTGCCAGCAGCTTAGGAGGCTGGGAGCTGTTTTTT. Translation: CASSLGGWELFF.

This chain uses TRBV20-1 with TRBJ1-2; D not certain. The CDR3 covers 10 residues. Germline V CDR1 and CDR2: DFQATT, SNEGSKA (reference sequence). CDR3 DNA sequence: TGCAGACCCCGTGGACTTGGTTACACCTTC. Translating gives CRPRGLGYTF.

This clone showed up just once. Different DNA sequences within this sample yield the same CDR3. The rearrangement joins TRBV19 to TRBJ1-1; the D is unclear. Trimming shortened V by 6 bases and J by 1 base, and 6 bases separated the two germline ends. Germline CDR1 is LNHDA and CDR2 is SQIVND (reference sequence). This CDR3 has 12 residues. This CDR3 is CASSPGNTEAFF. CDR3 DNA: TGTGCCAGTAGCCCAGGGAACACTGAAGCTTTCTTT.

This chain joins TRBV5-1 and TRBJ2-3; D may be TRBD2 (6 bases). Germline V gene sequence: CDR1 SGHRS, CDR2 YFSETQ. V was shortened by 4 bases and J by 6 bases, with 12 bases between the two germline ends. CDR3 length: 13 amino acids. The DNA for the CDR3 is TGCGCCAGCAGCCCAGGAGGGCGGGATACGCAGTATTTT. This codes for CASSPGGRDTQYF.

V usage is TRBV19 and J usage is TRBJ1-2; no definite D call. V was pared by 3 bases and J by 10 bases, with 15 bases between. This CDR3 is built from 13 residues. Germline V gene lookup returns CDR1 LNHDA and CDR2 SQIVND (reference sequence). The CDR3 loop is CASSIRSRTIYTF. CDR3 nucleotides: TGTGCCAGTAGTATTAGATCTAGGACTATCTACACCTTC.

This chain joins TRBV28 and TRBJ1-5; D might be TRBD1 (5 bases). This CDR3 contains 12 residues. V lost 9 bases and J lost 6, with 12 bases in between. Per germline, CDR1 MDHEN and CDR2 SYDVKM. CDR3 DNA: TGTGCCAGTTCGACGGGGGGTCAGCCCCAGCATTTT. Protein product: CASSTGGQPQHF.